Presented here are 24 T cell receptor beta chains from one specimen sequenced in a study of blood T cells in healthy people across ages. The second PCR ran about 6 to 12 cycles with a sample-barcoded 5' primer and J-beta primers. TCRdb reprocessed the 5' RACE reads via MiXCR and lists one record per CDR3 protein. The sample includes roughly 1.9 million distinct CDR3 sequences, roughly two fifths seen only once; the top ten take more than 20%. Input material: blood. The source is a human donor in good health.

The J gene is TRBJ2-4, the V gene TRBV7-9, with 9 bases lining up with TRBD1. Germline CDR1 SEHNR, CDR2 FQNEAQ (reference sequence). With 4 bases clipped from V and 12 bases from J, the junction kept 7 bases outside the gene matches. The CDR3 extends over 13 amino acids. The CDR3, as DNA: TGTGCCAGCAGCTCGTCGGGACAGGGTAGTCAGTACTTC. This encodes CASSSSGQGSQYF.

This sequence joins TRBV4-3 and TRBJ2-3; 15 bases map to TRBD2. V lost 1 base and J lost 5; bases outside the gene matches: 1. Germline lookup yields CDR1 LGHNA and CDR2 YSLEER. This CDR3 region has 16 residues. The CDR3 bases are TGCGCCAGCAGCCAAGGGACTAGCGGGGGGGAAGATACGCAGTATTTT. It translates to CASSQGTSGGEDTQYF.

V gene TRBV6-6 combines with J gene TRBJ2-3; the D gene is possibly TRBD2 (6 bases). The CDR3 is 15 amino acids. Germline-derived CDR1 and CDR2 are MNHNY and SVGAGI (reference sequence). With 2 bases removed from V and 2 bases from J, the gap between germline ends came to 11 bases. Written as DNA, the CDR3 is TGTGCCAGCAGTTACGTGGAGCGGGCCACAGATACGCAGTATTTT. The encoded protein is CASSYVERATDTQYF.

The rearrangement joins TRBV12-3 or TRBV12-4 to TRBJ2-1; 7 nucleotides line up with TRBD1. The trim removed 3 bases at V and 3 bases at J, leaving 5 bases unmatched. There are 15 residues in the CDR3. CDR3 sequence (DNA): TGTGCCAGCAGTTTGGGGACAGCAATCTACAATGAGCAGTTCTTC. It yields the protein CASSLGTAIYNEQFF.

This clonotype was counted a single time. The genes are TRBV7-8 and TRBJ1-5, with 7 bases matching TRBD1. Trimming cost V 2 bases and J 0 bases; bases outside gene matches: 7. The CDR3 totals 17 residues. Germline V CDR1 and CDR2: SGHVS, FQNEAQ. Written as DNA, the CDR3 is TGTGCCAGCAGCTTACGACAGGGCTTGAATAGCAATCAGCCCCAGCATTTT. This sequence encodes CASSLRQGLNSNQPQHF.

In its sample, this clonotype was seen a few times. The chain uses TRBV2 and TRBJ1-2; D gene ambiguous. The CDR3 sequence is 14 residues long. The ends were cut back, 0 bases at V and 8 bases at J, with 13 bases in the middle. Germline values: CDR1 SNHLY, CDR2 FYNNEI. Here the CDR3 DNA reads TGTGCCAGCAGTGAAGCCTCGGACCTTCACGGCTACACCTTC. This encodes CASSEASDLHGYTF.

This clonotype was detected only a few times. The chain links TRBV7-6 to TRBJ1-4; D perhaps matches TRBD1 (6 bases). V was shortened by 6 bases and J by 8 bases, with 13 bases between the two germline ends. This CDR3 is built from 13 residues. Per germline, CDR1 SGHVS and CDR2 FNYEAQ. The CDR3 DNA reads as TGTGCCAGCAGTCGCCGGGGGGGCGAAAAACTGTTTTTT. The encoded protein is CASSRRGGEKLFF. The variable domain in full, with the rest retrieved from reference TRBV7-6 and TRBJ1-4, is GAGVSQSPRYKVTKRGQDVALRCDPISGHVSLYWYRQALGQGPEFLTYFNYEAQQDKSGLPNDRFSAERPEGSISTLTIQRTEQRDSAMYRCASSRRGGEKLFFGSGTQLSVL.

There are many counts of this clonotype. V is TRBV29-1 and J is TRBJ2-6, with no clear D. Germline CDR1 is SQVTM and CDR2 is ANQGSEA. Trimming took off 6 bases at V and 0 bases at J, with 9 bases between the two ends. CDR3 size: 14 residues. In nucleotides, the CDR3 is TGCAGCGTAGGAGACCACTCTGGGGCCAACGTCCTGACTTTC. This gives the protein CSVGDHSGANVLTF.

This clonotype was found many times. The rearrangement links TRBV4-3 to TRBJ2-1, with D unresolved. Trimming removed 0 bases at V and 0 bases at J, with 6 bases between. There are 15 residues in the CDR3. CDR1 and CDR2 (germline): LGHNA, YSLEER. The CDR3 region has the DNA TGCGCCAGCAGCCAAGACAGGAGCTCCTACAATGAGCAGTTCTTC. It encodes CASSQDRSSYNEQFF.

The V and J genes are TRBV4-1 and TRBJ1-2, with TRBD1 matching 7 bases. CDR1 MGHRA and CDR2 YSYEKL come from the germline V gene. The CDR3 is 14 residues long. Losses at the gene ends were 4 bases for V and 8 bases for J; bases not matched to a gene: 10. The chain's CDR3 is CASSLTGLGSGYTF. The CDR3 DNA reads as TGCGCCAGCAGCCTGACAGGGCTTGGTAGCGGCTACACCTTC.

This clonotype was observed a single time. The V gene is TRBV6-2 or TRBV6-3, the J gene TRBJ2-1; TRBD1 matches at 9 bases. Germline V CDR1 and CDR2: MNHEY, SVGEGT. Losses at the gene ends were 2 bases for V and 10 bases for J; bases not matched to a gene: 6. The CDR3 has 14 residues. The CDR3 nucleotides are TGTGCCAGCAGTTACGGACAGGGGATATGGGAGCAGTTCTTC. Its translation is CASSYGQGIWEQFF.

This clonotype was seen at least ten times. The chain joins TRBV29-1 to TRBJ1-1; D unresolved. CDR1 is SQVTM, CDR2 ANQGSEA, per germline. The CDR3 consists of 12 residues. Trimming took off 6 bases at V and 0 bases at J, with 8 bases between the two ends. CDR3 DNA sequence: TGCAGCGTCGATGACCTGAACACTGAAGCTTTCTTT. It encodes CSVDDLNTEAFF. Using reference TRBV29-1 and TRBJ1-1 for the parts outside the CDR3, the full variable domain is SAVISQKPSRDICQRGTSLTIQCQVDSQVTMMFWYRQQPGQSLTLIATANQGSEATYESGFVIDKFPISRPNLTFSTLTVSNMSPEDSSIYLCSVDDLNTEAFFGQGTRLTVV.

This clonotype came up a few times. The chain uses TRBV10-3 and TRBJ2-5; D remains unclear. The CDR3 runs to 14 residues. Trimming took 4 bases from V and 5 from J, leaving 14 bases between them. Looked up from germline, CDR1 is ENHRY and CDR2 is SYGVKD. The CDR3 sequence: CAISGTYRSETQYF. CDR3 nucleotides: TGTGCCATCAGTGGGACCTATAGATCGGAGACCCAGTACTTC.

The chain uses TRBV7-9 and TRBJ2-5; D call uncertain. The J call may be in error: the DNA end matches TRBJ2-7 better. Per germline, CDR1 SEHNR and CDR2 FQNEAQ (reference sequence). The CDR3 is 13 residues long. The CDR3 region has the DNA TGTGCCAGCAGCCAAGCCGGAAACTACGAGCAGTACTTC. It specifies CASSQAGNYEQYF.

Remarks on this clonotype: Being one base from a much bigger clone, this may be a read error. This chain uses TRBV9 with TRBJ2-7; TRBD1 is a possible D gene (6 bases). Trimming took 0 bases from V and 2 from J, leaving 9 bases between them. CDR1 is SGDLS, CDR2 YYNGEE, per germline. The CDR3 sequence is 14 residues long. CDR3 nucleotide sequence: TGTGCCAGCAGCGTAGGGCCAGGGGCCTACGAGCAGTACTTC. Translation: CASSVGPGAYEQYF.

This clonotype has just a few counts. V gene TRBV7-2 combines with J gene TRBJ1-2; weak D call: TRBD1 (5 bases). V was pared by 1 base and J by 6 bases, with 12 bases between. CDR3 size: 14 residues. Germline V lookup: CDR1 SGHTA, CDR2 FQGNSA. CDR3 region: CASSLVPGTDGYTF. CDR3 coding DNA: TGTGCCAGCAGCTTAGTACCAGGGACGGATGGCTACACCTTC. Variable domain in full (rest from reference TRBV7-2 and TRBJ1-2): GAGVSQSPSNKVTEKGKDVELRCDPISGHTALYWYRQSLGQGLEFLIYFQGNSAPDKSGLPSDRFSAERTGGSVSTLTIQRTQQEDSAVYLCASSLVPGTDGYTFGSGTRLTVV.

The genes are TRBV20-1 and TRBJ1-1; tentative D call: TRBD1 (5 bases). The V and J ends lost 3 bases and 1 base respectively, with 12 bases between them. The CDR3 extends over 14 amino acids. Germline V gene sequence: CDR1 DFQATT, CDR2 SNEGSKA (reference sequence). The CDR3, as DNA: TGCAGTGCTAGGAGCAGGGATCAGAACACTGAAGCTTTCTTT. It encodes CSARSRDQNTEAFF.

This clonotype occurred a few times. The gene calls are TRBV4-2 and TRBJ2-7; 12 bases match TRBD1. Germline CDR1 LGHNA, CDR2 YNFKEQ. Trimming at V came to 4 bases and at J to 7 bases, leaving 8 bases not matched to a gene. The CDR3 extends over 15 amino acids. The CDR3 spells CASSLNRDRGREQYF. The CDR3 nucleotides read TGTGCCAGCAGCCTAAACCGGGACAGGGGGCGAGAGCAGTACTTC.

CDR3 DNA: TGTGCCAGCACGACAGCCGATTCACCCCTCCACTTT. This sequence encodes CASTTADSPLHF. The V gene is TRBV28, the J gene TRBJ1-6, with D possibly being TRBD1 (5 bases). Per germline, CDR1 MDHEN and CDR2 SYDVKM. The V end was cut by 7 bases, the J end by 8 bases, with 9 bases between. The CDR3 sequence is 12 residues long.

The chain combines TRBV7-9 with TRBJ2-7; D possibly matches TRBD1 or TRBD2 (5 bases each). Germline-derived CDR1 and CDR2 are SEHNR and FQNEAQ (reference sequence). The V end was cut by 6 bases, the J end by 3 bases, with 18 bases between. The CDR3 consists of 15 residues. CDR3 protein: CASSYLGTPYYEQYF. The DNA of the CDR3 is TGTGCCAGCAGTTACCTGGGGACCCCATACTACGAGCAGTACTTC. Full variable domain (rest looked up from reference TRBV7-9 and TRBJ2-7): DTGVSQNPRHKITKRGQNVTFRCDPISEHNRLYWYRQTLGQGPEFLTYFQNEAQLEKSRLLSDRFSAERPKGSFSTLEIQRTEQGDSAMYLCASSYLGTPYYEQYFGPGTRLTVT.

This chain uses TRBV7-2 with TRBJ2-3; D unresolved. V was shortened by 3 bases and J by 12 bases, with 16 bases between the two germline ends. The CDR3 has 13 residues. Per germline, CDR1 SGHTA and CDR2 FQGNSA. CDR3 DNA sequence: TGTGCCAGCAGCTTTGGAGCTTCGGAGACCCAGTATTTT. Translation gives CASSFGASETQYF.

This clonotype has just a few counts. This chain connects TRBV28 to TRBJ2-5, with TRBD2 as a possible D gene (6 bases). V gave up 6 bases and J gave up 5 bases, with 19 bases separating them. This CDR3 has 15 amino acids. Germline V gives CDR1 MDHEN, CDR2 SYDVKM. CDR3 nucleotide sequence: TGTGCCAGCAGGGCAGATGGCGGGGCTATCGAGACCCAGTACTTC. Translating it yields CASRADGGAIETQYF.

This rearrangement joins TRBV29-1 to TRBJ1-1; D uncertain. V was clipped by 3 bases and J by 8 bases, with 7 bases between them. Germline V CDR1 and CDR2: SQVTM, ANQGSEA. CDR3 length: 10 residues. For the CDR3, the DNA is TGCAGCGTTGAGGAGGGAGAAGCTTTCTTT. Its protein product is CSVEEGEAFF.

This sequence joins TRBV7-6 and TRBJ2-5; D not resolved. The CDR3 spans 14 residues. The ends were cut back, 5 bases at V and 11 bases at J, with 21 bases in the middle. Germline V lookup: CDR1 SGHVS, CDR2 FNYEAQ. The CDR3 region is CASSPSKLGNEQYF. The CDR3 DNA is TGTGCCAGCAGCCCCTCGAAGCTCGGCAATGAGCAGTACTTC.